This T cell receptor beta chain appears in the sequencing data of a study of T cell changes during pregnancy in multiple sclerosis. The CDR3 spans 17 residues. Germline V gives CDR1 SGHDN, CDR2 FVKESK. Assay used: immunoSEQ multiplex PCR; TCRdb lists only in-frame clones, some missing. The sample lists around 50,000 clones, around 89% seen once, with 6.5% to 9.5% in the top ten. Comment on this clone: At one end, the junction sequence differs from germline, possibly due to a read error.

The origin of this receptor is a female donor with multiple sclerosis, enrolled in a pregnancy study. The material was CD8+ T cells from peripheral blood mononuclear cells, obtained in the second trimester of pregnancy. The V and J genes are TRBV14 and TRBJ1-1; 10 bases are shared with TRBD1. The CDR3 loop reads CASSHSPGQGLNTEAFF. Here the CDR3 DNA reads TGTGCCAGCAGCCATTCCCCGGGACAGGGGTTGAATACTGAAGCTTTCTTT. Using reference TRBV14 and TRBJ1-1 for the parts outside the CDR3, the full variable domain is EAGVTQFPSHSVIEKGQTVTLRCDPISGHDNLYWYRRVMGKEIKFLLHFVKESKQDESGMPNNRFLAERTGGTYSTLKVQPAELEDSGVYFCASSHSPGQGLNTEAFFGQGTRLTVV.